The next 15 T cell receptor beta chains were all read from a single sample in a study of T cell responses to AZD1222 COVID-19 vaccine. Clones were sequenced by immunoSEQ multiplex PCR, and TCRdb holds only the in-frame ones, with some missing. The table includes roughly 100,000 clones, 70% to 90% detected once. Here the sequenced sample was peripheral blood, taken on day 0 of AZD1222 vaccination. The receptors come from an adult in good health.

This rearrangement joins TRBV11-1 to TRBJ1-1; D not certain. Deletions cut 5 bases from V and 4 bases from J, with 17 bases between. The germline V gene encodes CDR1 SGHAT and CDR2 FQDESV (reference sequence). The CDR3 sequence is 15 residues long. The DNA for the CDR3 is TGTGCCAGCAGCCACAAAACGGCGGGAGTCACTGAAGCTTTCTTT. Protein product: CASSHKTAGVTEAFF.

The chain employs TRBV6-5 and TRBJ1-1; D not certain. Germline V gives CDR1 MNHEY, CDR2 SVGAGI. The V end was cut by 5 bases, the J end by 1 base, with 11 bases between. The CDR3 loop spans 14 amino acids. CDR3 amino acids: CASSLKAGNTEAFF. The CDR3 coding sequence is TGTGCCAGCAGTCTTAAAGCTGGGAACACTGAAGCTTTCTTT.

V usage is TRBV9 and J usage is TRBJ1-6; D not resolved. Germline CDR1 SGDLS, CDR2 YYNGEE. CDR3 length: 15 amino acids. Trimming shortened V by 6 bases and J by 0 bases, and 10 bases separated the two germline ends. The DNA of the CDR3 is TGTGCCAGCACCCCGTCGAGCTCCTATAATTCACCCCTCCACTTT. This codes for CASTPSSSYNSPLHF.

The rearrangement uses TRBV29-1 and TRBJ2-1; unclear D gene. The V gene lost 3 bases and the J gene lost 5 bases, with 11 bases spanning the gap. This CDR3 comprises 13 residues. Germline CDR1 and CDR2: SQVTM and ANQGSEA. DNA for the CDR3: TGCAGCGTTGACCACACGGGCAACAATGAGCAGTTCTTC. This translates into CSVDHTGNNEQFF.

This clone has more than one count but fewer than ten. The rearrangement links TRBV5-4 to TRBJ1-2, with 7 bases fitting TRBD1. The CDR3 totals 15 residues. Germline CDR1 SGHNT, CDR2 YYREEE (reference sequence). V lost 4 bases, J lost 0 bases, and 6 bases stayed unmatched. The CDR3 DNA sequence: TGTGCCAGCAGCCTTGGACAGGCCACTAACTATGGCTACACCTTC. The encoded protein is CASSLGQATNYGYTF. Together with reference TRBV5-4 and TRBJ1-2, the CDR3 gives the full variable domain: ETGVTQSPTHLIKTRGQQVTLRCSSQSGHNTVSWYQQALGQGPQFIFQYYREEENGRGNFPPRFSGLQFPNYSSELNVNALELDDSALYLCASSLGQATNYGYTFGSGTRLTVV.

The chain has TRBV2 and TRBJ2-3; D call uncertain. The V end was cut by 6 bases, the J end by 1 base, with 5 bases between. The germline gives CDR1 SNHLY, CDR2 FYNNEI. There are 12 residues in the CDR3. The DNA of the CDR3 is TGTGCCAGCAGGCCAGGCACAGATACGCAGTATTTT. It yields the protein CASRPGTDTQYF.

Here the CDR3 reads CASQGASGSIDEQFF. DNA for the CDR3: TGTGCCAGCCAAGGGGCTAGCGGGAGTATAGATGAGCAGTTCTTC. The gene calls are TRBV4-2 and TRBJ2-1, with TRBD2 matching 10 bases. This CDR3 comprises 15 residues. Losses at the gene ends were 8 bases for V and 8 bases for J; bases not matched to a gene: 12. The V gene's germline CDR1 is LGHNA and CDR2 YNFKEQ.

The chain couples TRBV5-6 to TRBJ1-2; the D is unclear. The V end was cut by 0 bases, the J end by 3 bases, with 6 bases between. This CDR3 is 13 amino acids long. Germline CDR1 reads SGHDT; CDR2 reads YYEEEE. The CDR3 is CASSLVTDYGYTF. The CDR3 region has the DNA TGTGCCAGCAGCTTGGTGACCGACTATGGCTACACCTTC. Full variable domain (remainder filled in from reference TRBV5-6 and TRBJ1-2): DAGVTQSPTHLIKTRGQQVTLRCSPKSGHDTVSWYQQALGQGPQFIFQYYEEEERQRGNFPDRFSGHQFPNYSSELNVNALLLGDSALYLCASSLVTDYGYTFGSGTRLTVV.

Note on this clone: An end of the junction does not agree with germline; a read error may underlie this. The chain has TRBV5-1 and TRBJ2-2; TRBD1 matches 7 bases. CDR1 is SGHRS and CDR2 is YFSETQ in the germline V gene. The CDR3 is 15 amino acids. In DNA, the CDR3 is TGTGCCAGCACGGGGCAGGGGGTAAACGCCGGGGAGCTGTTTTTT. It encodes CASTGQGVNAGELFF.

The chain combines TRBV19 with TRBJ1-1, with D uncertain. Trimming cost V 5 bases and J 3 bases, with 10 bases left between them. The germline V gene has CDR1 LNHDA and CDR2 SQIVND (reference sequence). The CDR3 loop spans 13 amino acids. CDR3 nucleotides: TGTGCCAGTAGTGCAGGACCCGACACTGAAGCTTTCTTT. Encoded protein: CASSAGPDTEAFF.

The rearrangement links TRBV4-2 to TRBJ2-7, with D perhaps TRBD2 (7 bases). The ends were cut back, 0 bases at V and 7 bases at J, with 22 bases in the middle. The CDR3 is 17 residues long. Germline V CDR1 and CDR2: LGHNA, YNFKEQ. This CDR3 is CASSQDQGLGGAGEQYV. Written as DNA, the CDR3 is TGTGCCAGCAGCCAAGATCAAGGATTAGGGGGAGCGGGGGAGCAGTACGTC.

The chain employs TRBV13 and TRBJ2-3; no clear D. The CDR3 runs to 13 residues. Trimming took off 7 bases at V and 4 bases at J, with 12 bases between the two ends. Germline CDR1 and CDR2: PRHDT and FYEKMQ (reference sequence). The DNA for the CDR3 is TGTGCCAGCACACTTCTCGGCTCAGATACGCAGTATTTT. Its protein product is CASTLLGSDTQYF.

This chain uses TRBV5-4 with TRBJ1-1; the D gene is possibly TRBD1 (6 bases). This CDR3 is built from 13 residues. Germline-derived CDR1 and CDR2 are SGHNT and YYREEE (reference sequence). Trimming pared 3 bases from V and 11 bases from J, leaving 17 bases between. CDR3 protein: CASSYGGTPGAFF. The CDR3 DNA reads TGTGCCAGCAGCTATGGGGGCACCCCTGGGGCTTTCTTT. The whole variable domain, filled in from reference TRBV5-4 and TRBJ1-1, reads ETGVTQSPTHLIKTRGQQVTLRCSSQSGHNTVSWYQQALGQGPQFIFQYYREEENGRGNFPPRFSGLQFPNYSSELNVNALELDDSALYLCASSYGGTPGAFFGQGTRLTVV.

This sequence joins TRBV7-3 and TRBJ2-2, with D hard to call. V lost 3 bases, J lost 0 bases, and 8 bases lay in between. Looked up from germline, CDR1 is SGHTA and CDR2 is FQGTGA. The CDR3 is 15 residues long. CDR3 nucleotides: TGTGCCAGCAGCTTGGCAGCCACGAACACCGGGGAGCTGTTTTTT. Protein sequence: CASSLAATNTGELFF.

The chain employs TRBV7-2 and TRBJ1-1, with 11 bases lining up with TRBD1. CDR3 length: 13 residues. V gave up 5 bases and J gave up 10 bases; unmatched junction bases: 6. Germline V gene sequence: CDR1 SGHTA, CDR2 FQGNSA. The CDR3 bases are TGTGCCAGCAGCCAGGGACAGGGGGTGTCAGCTTTCTTT. Residues: CASSQGQGVSAFF.